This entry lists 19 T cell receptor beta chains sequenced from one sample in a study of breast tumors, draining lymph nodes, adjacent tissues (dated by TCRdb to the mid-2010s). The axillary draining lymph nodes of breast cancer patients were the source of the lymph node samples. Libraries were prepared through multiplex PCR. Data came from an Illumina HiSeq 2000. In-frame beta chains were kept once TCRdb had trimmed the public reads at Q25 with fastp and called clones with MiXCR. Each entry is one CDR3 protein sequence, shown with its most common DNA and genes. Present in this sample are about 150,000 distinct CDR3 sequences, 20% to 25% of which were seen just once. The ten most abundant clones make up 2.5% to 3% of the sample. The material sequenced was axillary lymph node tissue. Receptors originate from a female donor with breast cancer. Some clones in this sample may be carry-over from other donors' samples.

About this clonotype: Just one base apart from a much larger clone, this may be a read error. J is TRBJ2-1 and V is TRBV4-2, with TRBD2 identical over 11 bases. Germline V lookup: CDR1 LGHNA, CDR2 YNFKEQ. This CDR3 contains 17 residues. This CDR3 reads CASSQARVAGGPGEQLF. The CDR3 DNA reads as TGTGCCAGCAGCCAGGCCCGAGTAGCGGGAGGGCCTGGTGAGCAGCTCTTC.

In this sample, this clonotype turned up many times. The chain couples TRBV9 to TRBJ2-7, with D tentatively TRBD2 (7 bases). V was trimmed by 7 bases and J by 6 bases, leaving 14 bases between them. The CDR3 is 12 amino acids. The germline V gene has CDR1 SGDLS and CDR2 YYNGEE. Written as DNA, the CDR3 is TGTGCCAGCGCCACGGGGGGCAGCGAGCAGTACTTC. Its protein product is CASATGGSEQYF.

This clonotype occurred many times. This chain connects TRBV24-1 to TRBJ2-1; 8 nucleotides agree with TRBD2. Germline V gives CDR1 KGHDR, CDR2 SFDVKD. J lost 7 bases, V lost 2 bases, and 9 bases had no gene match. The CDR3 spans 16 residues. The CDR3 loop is CATSDSGGDRQNEQFF. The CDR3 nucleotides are TGTGCCACCAGTGATTCGGGAGGGGACCGTCAGAATGAGCAGTTCTTC.

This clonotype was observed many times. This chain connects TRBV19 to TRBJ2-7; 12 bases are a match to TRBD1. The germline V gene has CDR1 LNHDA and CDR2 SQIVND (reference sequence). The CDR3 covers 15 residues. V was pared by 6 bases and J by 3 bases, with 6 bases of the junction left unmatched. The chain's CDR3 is CASSRGTGGFYEQYF. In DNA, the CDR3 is TGTGCCAGTAGCCGGGGGACAGGGGGCTTCTACGAGCAGTACTTC.

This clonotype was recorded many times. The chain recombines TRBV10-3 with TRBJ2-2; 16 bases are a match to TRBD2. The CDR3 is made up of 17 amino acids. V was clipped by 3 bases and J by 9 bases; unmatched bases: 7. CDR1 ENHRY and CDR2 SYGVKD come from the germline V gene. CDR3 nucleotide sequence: TGTGCCATCAGTGATACGGGACTAGCGGGAGGGCAATGGGAGCTGTTTTTT. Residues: CAISDTGLAGGQWELFF.

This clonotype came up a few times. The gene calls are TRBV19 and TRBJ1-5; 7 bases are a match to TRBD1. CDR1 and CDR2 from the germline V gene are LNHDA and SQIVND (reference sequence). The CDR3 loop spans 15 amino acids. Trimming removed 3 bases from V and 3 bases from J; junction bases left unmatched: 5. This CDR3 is CASSILGTDNQPQHF. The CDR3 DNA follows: TGTGCCAGTAGTATCCTCGGGACAGACAATCAGCCCCAGCATTTT.

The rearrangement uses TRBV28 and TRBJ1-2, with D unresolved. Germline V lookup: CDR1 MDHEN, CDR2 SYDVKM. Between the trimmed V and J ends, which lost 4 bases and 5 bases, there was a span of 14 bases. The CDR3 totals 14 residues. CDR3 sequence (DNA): TGTGCCAGCAGTTACATGGCCGGGCAATATGGCTACACCTTC. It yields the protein CASSYMAGQYGYTF.

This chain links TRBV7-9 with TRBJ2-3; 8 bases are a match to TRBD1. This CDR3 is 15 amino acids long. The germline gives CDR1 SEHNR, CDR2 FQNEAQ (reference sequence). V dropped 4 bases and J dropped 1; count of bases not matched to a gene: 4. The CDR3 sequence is CASSSSGGGTDTQYF. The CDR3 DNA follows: TGTGCCAGCAGCTCGTCAGGGGGCGGCACAGATACGCAGTATTTT.

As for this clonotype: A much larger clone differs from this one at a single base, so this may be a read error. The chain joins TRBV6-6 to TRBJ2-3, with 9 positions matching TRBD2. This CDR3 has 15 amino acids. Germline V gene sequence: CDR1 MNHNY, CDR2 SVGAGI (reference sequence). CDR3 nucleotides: TGTGCCAGCAGTTGGGTAGCGGGAGACACAGGTACGCAGTATTTT. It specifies CASSWVAGDTGTQYF.

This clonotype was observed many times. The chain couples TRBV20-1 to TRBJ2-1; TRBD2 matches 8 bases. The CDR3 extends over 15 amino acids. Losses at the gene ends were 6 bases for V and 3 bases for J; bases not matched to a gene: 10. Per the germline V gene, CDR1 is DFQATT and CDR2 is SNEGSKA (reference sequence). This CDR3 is CSATAGLDHYNEQFF. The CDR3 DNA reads TGCAGTGCAACAGCGGGACTAGATCACTACAATGAGCAGTTCTTC.

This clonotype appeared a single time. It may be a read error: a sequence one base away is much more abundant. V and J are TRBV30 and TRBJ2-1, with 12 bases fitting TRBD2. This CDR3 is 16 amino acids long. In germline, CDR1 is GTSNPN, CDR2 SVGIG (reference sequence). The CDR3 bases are TGTGCCTGGAGTATTCGGACTAGCGGGACATACAATGAGCAGCTCTTC. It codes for CAWSIRTSGTYNEQLF. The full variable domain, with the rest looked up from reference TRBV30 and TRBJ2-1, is SQTIHQWPATLVQPVGSPLSLECTVEGTSNPNLYWYRQAAGRGLQLLFYSVGIGQISSEVPQNLSASRPQDRQFILSSKKLLLSDSGFYLCAWSIRTSGTYNEQLFGPGTRLTVL.

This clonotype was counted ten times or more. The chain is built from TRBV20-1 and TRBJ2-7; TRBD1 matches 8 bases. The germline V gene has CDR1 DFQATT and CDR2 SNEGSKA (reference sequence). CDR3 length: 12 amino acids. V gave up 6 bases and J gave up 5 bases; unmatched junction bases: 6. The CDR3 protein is CSAAGQGNEQYF. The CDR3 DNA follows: TGCAGTGCCGCAGGACAGGGAAACGAGCAGTACTTC.

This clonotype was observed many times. The CDR3 coding sequence is TGTGCCAGCAGTTTTCTACTAGCGGGAGATACCGGGGAGCTGTTTTTT. Translated, it gives CASSFLLAGDTGELFF. The rearrangement links TRBV12-3 or TRBV12-4 to TRBJ2-2; 11 positions match TRBD2. The CDR3 is made up of 16 amino acids. V lost 3 bases, J lost 5 bases, and 5 bases stayed unmatched.

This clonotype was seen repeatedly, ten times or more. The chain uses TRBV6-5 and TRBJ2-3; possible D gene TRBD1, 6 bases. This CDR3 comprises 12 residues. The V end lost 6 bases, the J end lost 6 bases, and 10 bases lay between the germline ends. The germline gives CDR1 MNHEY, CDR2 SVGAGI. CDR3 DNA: TGTGCCAGCAGCAACCAGGGGGATACGCAGTATTTT. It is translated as CASSNQGDTQYF.

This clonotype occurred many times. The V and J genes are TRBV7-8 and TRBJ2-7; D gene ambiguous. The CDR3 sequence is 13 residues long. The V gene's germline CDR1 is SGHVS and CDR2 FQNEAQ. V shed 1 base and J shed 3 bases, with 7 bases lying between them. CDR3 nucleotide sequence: TGTGCCAGCAGCTTAGATGGGGACTACGAGCAGTACTTC. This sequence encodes CASSLDGDYEQYF.

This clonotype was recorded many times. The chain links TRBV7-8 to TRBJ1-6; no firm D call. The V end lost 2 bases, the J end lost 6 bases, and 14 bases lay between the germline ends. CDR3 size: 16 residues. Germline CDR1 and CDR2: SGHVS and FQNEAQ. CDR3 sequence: CASSLSLGRPNSPLHF. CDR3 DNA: TGTGCCAGCAGCTTAAGTCTGGGCAGGCCTAATTCACCCCTCCACTTT.

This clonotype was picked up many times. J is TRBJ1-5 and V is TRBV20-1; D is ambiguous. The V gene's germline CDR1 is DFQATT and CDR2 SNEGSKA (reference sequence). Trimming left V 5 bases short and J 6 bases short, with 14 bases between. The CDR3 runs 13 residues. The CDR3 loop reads CSAQSGFTQPQHF. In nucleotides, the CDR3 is TGCAGTGCTCAAAGTGGGTTTACTCAGCCCCAGCATTTT.

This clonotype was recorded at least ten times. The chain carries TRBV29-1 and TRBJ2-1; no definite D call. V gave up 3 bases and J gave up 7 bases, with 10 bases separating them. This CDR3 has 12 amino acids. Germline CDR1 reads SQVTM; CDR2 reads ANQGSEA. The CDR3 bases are TGCAGCGTTGACGTGGTAGTAAATGAGCAGTTCTTC. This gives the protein CSVDVVVNEQFF.

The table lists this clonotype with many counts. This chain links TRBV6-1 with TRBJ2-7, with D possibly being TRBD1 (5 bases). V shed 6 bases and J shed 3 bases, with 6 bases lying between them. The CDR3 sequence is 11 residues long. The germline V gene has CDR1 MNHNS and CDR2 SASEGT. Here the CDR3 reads CASRDSYEQYF. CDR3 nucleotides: TGTGCCAGCAGAGACAGCTACGAGCAGTACTTC.